This T cell receptor beta chain was found in a study of T cells after yellow fever vaccination. The TCR cDNA carried a universal primer site and UMIs from 5'RACE template switching. TCRdb used MiXCR to reprocess the 5' RACE reads, holding one entry per CDR3 protein. In the table there are 550,000 or so distinct CDR3 sequences, about 19% of which are singletons. Findings and limits, study-wide: Relatively few clonotypes were ones that appeared in both CD4 and CD8 compartments.

As concerns this clonotype: Antigen unknown.

The CDR3 runs to 15 residues. The J segment lost 1 base and the V segment lost 5 bases, leaving 5 bases of the junction unmatched. Germline V gives CDR1 DFQATT, CDR2 SNEGSKA (reference sequence). The clonotype was recovered from a man aged 30-40 years who received the YFV17D yellow fever vaccine. This chain joins TRBV20-1 and TRBJ2-1; 10 bases fit TRBD2. Specimen: PBMCs, collected 15 days after the yellow fever booster vaccination. The CDR3 is CSADTSGASYNEQFF. CDR3 DNA: TGCAGTGCTGATACTAGCGGGGCATCCTACAATGAGCAGTTCTTC.